This TCR beta chain was sequenced for a study of identical twins. This clonotype was detected ten times or more. The antigen is unknown. CDR3 length equals 13 residues. Germline CDR1 SQVTM, CDR2 ANQGSEA. The junction had 2 bases not matched to a gene; V was cut back by 7 bases and J by 4 bases. Carrying unique molecular identifiers, the cDNA also gained a universal primer site through template switching. MiXCR, applied by TCRdb to the 5' RACE reads, yields one record per CDR3 protein. The data hold under 300,000 distinct CDR3 sequences, with 9.5% to 15% observed a single time. Study findings and constraints: High-abundance cord blood beta clonotypes had fewer insertions; memory repertoires showed none. Beta out-of-frame sequences displayed a weaker excess of sharing between twins.

Every sampled donor was Caucasian and healthy. A further study also used this sample, focusing on yellow fever vaccine responses in identical twins.

The sample comprised memory (CD45RO+) T cells sorted from blood. The chain carries TRBV29-1 and TRBJ2-2; TRBD1 aligns across 11 bases. This sequence was found in a woman between 18 and 30 years old in good health. The CDR3, as DNA: TGCAGCGCCGGGACAGGGGGCACCGGGGAGCTGTTTTTT. Translation: CSAGTGGTGELFF.